This TCR beta chain stems from a study of T cells in pancreatic ductal adenocarcinoma (TCRdb year 2017). A note on the overall study: To learn about the adaptive T-cell response arising naturally, investigators profiled where tumor-infiltrating CD8+ T cells, together with suppressive cells, were located within resected pancreatic ductal adenocarcinoma, how abundant they were, and what qualities they showed. Overall study results and their limits: Because inoperable disease is present at presentation in most pancreatic cancer patients, the resected cohort was biased toward the minority with early-stage disease. Blood samples had more total productive templates and about 8-fold more unique clonotypes than tumor samples. T-cell clonality did not differ significantly between tumor and blood, with mean clonality approximately 0.11 in tumors and around 0.069 in blood. Because tumors are enriched in CD45RO+ effector T cells rather than naive T cells, which biases toward lower diversity, comparisons of clonality between tumor and blood may be biased.

This clone was recorded only once. Its target antigen remains unknown. Base-call qualities are not available, and no considerably larger clone is one nucleotide away. Selected pancreatic ductal adenocarcinoma patients had undergone surgery without neoadjuvant therapy. Peripheral blood was collected in heparin tubes, and PBMCs were then isolated from the blood with a histopaque density gradient and cryopreserved in about 10% DMSO. The DNeasy Blood and Tissue Kit, with Proteinase K and RNase treatment, was used to extract genomic DNA from 6 or 7 PBMC specimens and roughly 10 flash-frozen tumor specimens. The immunoSEQ hsTCRB kit was used to amplify TCR beta CDR3 regions from genomic DNA. An Illumina HiSeq system was used for high-throughput TRB CDR3 sequencing. In the paper's pipeline: The immunoSEQ software was used to analyze sequencing reads, and nonproductive sequences containing premature stops or frame-shifts were removed. To calculate repertoire clonality, Shannon entropy was normalized by log2 of the number of unique productive sequences, and that value was subtracted from one. This immuneACCESS table, as held by TCRdb, lists in-frame sequences with V and J called but not all clones. Of the missing ones, under half trace to an unresolved V gene in checked studies; the others have no known cause. The V and J calls and the clone size are those of that table, but D and trimming were determined from the DNA. This sample holds about 16,000 clones; almost 90% were observed only once. Of the sample, 0.94% is held by the ten largest clones.

The CDR3 starts with the cysteine, ends with the phenylalanine, and has 13 residues. The CDR3 DNA has 39 bases and is translated from base 1. For CDR1 and CDR2, the germline V gene lists LGHNA and YSLEER. The junction shows trimming of 0 bases on V and 10 bases on J, plus 10 bases between the germline ends. The receptor chain draws on TRBV4-3 and TRBJ2-1, with TRBD2 as a weak D call on 6 bases. This sequence was found in a human donor with pancreatic ductal adenocarcinoma. Specimen: PBMCs. The bases read TGCGCCAGCAGCCAAGATGGGGGGAGGGAGCAGTTCTTC. The resulting protein is CASSQDGGREQFF.